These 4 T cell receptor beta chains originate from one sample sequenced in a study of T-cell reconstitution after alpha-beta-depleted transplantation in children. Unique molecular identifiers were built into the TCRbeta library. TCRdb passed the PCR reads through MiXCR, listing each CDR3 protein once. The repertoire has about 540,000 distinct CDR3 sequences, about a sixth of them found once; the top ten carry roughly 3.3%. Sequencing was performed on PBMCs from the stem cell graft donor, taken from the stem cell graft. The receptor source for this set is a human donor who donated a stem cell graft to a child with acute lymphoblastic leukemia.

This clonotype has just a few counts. The CDR3 bases are TGCGCCAGCAGCTTGGCCGGGGGCAATGGCTACACCTTC. This codes for CASSLAGGNGYTF. This rearrangement joins TRBV5-1 to TRBJ1-2, with TRBD1 as a possible D gene (6 bases). This CDR3 has 13 residues. Germline loops: CDR1 SGHRS, CDR2 YFSETQ. Trimming removed 0 bases from V and 6 bases from J, with 9 bases in between.

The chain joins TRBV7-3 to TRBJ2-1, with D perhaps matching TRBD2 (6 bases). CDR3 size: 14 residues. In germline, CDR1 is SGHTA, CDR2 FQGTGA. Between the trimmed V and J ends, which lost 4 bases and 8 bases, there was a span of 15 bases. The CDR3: CASSYRGKSDEQFF. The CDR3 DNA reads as TGTGCCAGCAGCTATCGCGGGAAGTCGGATGAGCAGTTCTTC.

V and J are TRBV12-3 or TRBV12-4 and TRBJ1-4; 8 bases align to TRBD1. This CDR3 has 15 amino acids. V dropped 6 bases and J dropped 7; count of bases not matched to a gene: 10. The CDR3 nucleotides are TGTGCCAGCAGACCCCCGGGACAGGATATTGAAAAACTGTTTTTT. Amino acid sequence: CASRPPGQDIEKLFF.

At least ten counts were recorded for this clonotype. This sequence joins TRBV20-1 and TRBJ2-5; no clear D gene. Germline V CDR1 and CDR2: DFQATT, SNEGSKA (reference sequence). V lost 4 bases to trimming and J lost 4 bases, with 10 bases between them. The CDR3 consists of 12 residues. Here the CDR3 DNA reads TGCAGTGCTAAGGATCACCCAGAGACCCAGTACTTC. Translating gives CSAKDHPETQYF.